This T cell receptor (beta chain) was retrieved from a study of T cell responses to AZD1222 COVID-19 vaccine. Sequenced by immunoSEQ multiplex PCR; TCRdb stores in-frame clones only, minus some. The repertoire holds approximately 120,000 clones, with 93% as singletons. In the case of this clone: Its antigen is as yet unknown.

Findings and caveats of the study: Vaccine-associated CD4 TCRs spanned spike, dominant at 160-218 and 743-854. Donor demographics were predominantly white British with a female majority; clonal diversity may be underestimated. Spike-specific TCR breadth and depth grew following two AZD1222 doses.

From germline, CDR1 is ENHRY and CDR2 SYGVKD. V lost 2 bases and J 7 bases, leaving 9 bases between the germline ends. The length of the CDR3 is 14 residues. Sample: peripheral blood, taken on day 0 of AZD1222 vaccination. This receptor was taken from an adult in good health. V usage is TRBV10-3 and J usage is TRBJ1-6; D not certain. CDR3 loop: CAISEGPGNSPLHF. CDR3 coding DNA: TGTGCCATCAGTGAGGGACCTGGGAATTCACCCCTCCACTTT.